These 20 T cell receptor beta chains were all obtained from the same sample, sequenced in a study of human T cells and chemical hapten exposure. TCRdb passed the RACE reads through MiXCR, listing each CDR3 protein once. In the table there are approximately 95,000 distinct CDR3 sequences, approximately 10% of which are singletons. The time point is: patch test 2, 6 weeks after DPC sensitization. Regarding treatment: therapeutic diphenylcyclopropenone sensitization with weekly scalp DPC. Sequencing used whole blood, obtained in connection with sensitization to the hapten diphenylcyclopropenone (DPC). The receptors derive from a woman in her forties with alopecia areata. Some clones in this sample may be carry-over from other donors' samples.

This clonotype was observed a few times. The chain has TRBV5-1 and TRBJ2-1; D gene uncertain. The CDR3 runs 15 residues. Germline CDR1 is SGHRS and CDR2 is YFSETQ. The V end was cut by 2 bases, the J end by 1 base, with 10 bases between. The CDR3 sequence is CASSFISTSYNEQFF. For the CDR3, the DNA is TGCGCCAGCAGCTTCATCTCGACTTCCTACAATGAGCAGTTCTTC.

This clonotype was observed a few times. The chain links TRBV27 to TRBJ2-7, with D hard to call. Deletions cut 6 bases from V and 2 bases from J, with 11 bases between. Germline loops: CDR1 MNHEY, CDR2 SMNVEV (reference sequence). The CDR3 loop spans 13 amino acids. The CDR3 DNA is TGTGCCAGCAGACTGGACCGAACCTACGAGCAGTACTTC. Its translation: CASRLDRTYEQYF.

At least ten counts were recorded for this clonotype. Germline is not matched at one junction end, which may reflect a read error. The rearrangement uses TRBV7-7 and TRBJ2-1; the D gene is possibly TRBD2 (5 bases). Germline values: CDR1 SSHAT, CDR2 FNYEAQ (reference sequence). This CDR3 has 13 amino acids. The CDR3 region has the DNA TGTGCTAGCAGCTTAGCGCACTACAATGAGCAGTTCTTC. Translation: CASSLAHYNEQFF.

The rearrangement joins TRBV29-1 to TRBJ2-6; D unclear. The germline CDR1 and CDR2 sequences are SQVTM and ANQGSEA. The ends were cut back, 6 bases at V and 0 bases at J, with 3 bases in the middle. The CDR3 covers 12 residues. The CDR3 bases are TGCAGCGTGGACTCTGGGGCCAACGTCCTGACTTTC. Its translation: CSVDSGANVLTF.

Only a few counts were recorded for this clonotype. The chain recombines TRBV3-1 with TRBJ2-7; 7 positions agree with TRBD1. Per germline, CDR1 LGHDT and CDR2 YNNKEL (reference sequence). This CDR3 has 15 amino acids. Germline trimming cut 1 base from V and 4 bases from J; bases unmatched to any gene: 7. The chain's CDR3 is CASSQGGGAGYEQYF. The CDR3 nucleotides read TGTGCCAGCAGCCAAGGAGGGGGCGCTGGGTACGAGCAGTACTTC.

This chain links TRBV6-6 with TRBJ1-6; D is ambiguous. CDR1 is MNHNY and CDR2 is SVGAGI in the germline V gene (reference sequence). V lost 7 bases to trimming and J lost 7 bases, with 14 bases between them. CDR3 length: 14 amino acids. DNA of the CDR3: TGTGCCAGCAACAAGGACCAAACAAATTCACCCCTCCACTTT. Translating gives CASNKDQTNSPLHF.

This clonotype was observed a handful of times. The genes are TRBV7-2 and TRBJ2-1, with 11 bases that match TRBD2. This CDR3 contains 15 residues. J was trimmed by 4 bases and V by 5 bases; bases with no gene match: 4. Germline assignment: CDR1 SGHTA and CDR2 FQGNSA. The CDR3 sequence: CASSPRTSGYNEQFF. The CDR3 DNA sequence: TGTGCCAGCAGCCCCAGGACTAGCGGGTACAATGAGCAGTTCTTC.

The chain couples TRBV5-1 to TRBJ2-2; D gene uncertain. In germline, CDR1 is SGHRS, CDR2 YFSETQ. V lost 2 bases and J lost 1, with 12 bases in between. CDR3 length: 16 residues. The CDR3 region is CASSLGLGMNTGELFF. The CDR3 DNA sequence: TGCGCCAGCAGCTTAGGTTTAGGGATGAACACCGGGGAGCTGTTTTTT.

This clonotype turned up a few times. The chain links TRBV18 to TRBJ2-3; D unresolved. The CDR3 is made up of 17 amino acids. V lost 0 bases, J lost 0 bases, and 13 bases lay in between. CDR1 is KGHSH and CDR2 is LQKENI in the germline V gene. As DNA, the CDR3 is TGTGCCAGCTCACCACCTCGTGTACCGAAAAGCACAGATACGCAGTATTTT. It is translated as CASSPPRVPKSTDTQYF. The variable domain in full, completed from reference TRBV18 and TRBJ2-3, reads NAGVMQNPRHLVRRRGQEARLRCSPMKGHSHVYWYRQLPEEGLKFMVYLQKENIIDESGMPKERFSAEFPKEGPSILRIQQVVRGDSAAYFCASSPPRVPKSTDTQYFGPGTRLTVL.

This clonotype was detected ten times or more. The J gene is TRBJ2-3, the V gene TRBV27, with 13 bases lining up with TRBD2. Germline V CDR1 and CDR2: MNHEY, SMNVEV (reference sequence). Trimming at V came to 4 bases and at J to 2 bases, leaving 6 bases not matched to a gene. The CDR3 runs to 17 residues. The CDR3 sequence: CASSSFGLAGDTDTQYF. The CDR3 DNA follows: TGTGCCAGCAGTTCATTCGGACTAGCGGGGGACACAGATACGCAGTATTTT.

This clonotype came up many times. This chain uses TRBV6-2 or TRBV6-3 with TRBJ1-2; D is possibly TRBD1 (6 bases). Trimming removed 0 bases at V and 6 bases at J, with 14 bases between. The germline V gene encodes CDR1 MNHEY and CDR2 SVGEGT. The CDR3 loop spans 15 amino acids. CDR3 in DNA: TGTGCCAGCAGTTACTCGGGTCGGTCAGGGGATGGCTACACCTTC. This translates into CASSYSGRSGDGYTF.

The chain has TRBV10-3 and TRBJ1-1; no definite D call. Germline loops: CDR1 ENHRY, CDR2 SYGVKD. The CDR3 loop spans 13 amino acids. Trimming pared 6 bases from V and 0 bases from J, leaving 8 bases between. CDR3 sequence: CAIRGVMNTEAFF. CDR3 coding DNA: TGTGCCATCAGGGGCGTCATGAACACTGAAGCTTTCTTT.

The chain has TRBV2 and TRBJ2-7; tentatively, D is TRBD1 (6 bases). Germline-derived CDR1 and CDR2 are SNHLY and FYNNEI. The CDR3 has 13 amino acids. Trimming pared 6 bases from V and 3 bases from J, leaving 12 bases between. DNA for the CDR3: TGTGCCAGCAGCCGGGACACCCTCTACGAGCAGTACTTC. Protein: CASSRDTLYEQYF. The variable domain in full, completed from reference TRBV2 and TRBJ2-7, reads EPEVTQTPSHQVTQMGQEVILRCVPISNHLYFYWYRQILGQKVEFLVSFYNNEISEKSEIFDDQFSVERPDGSNFTLKIRSTKLEDSAMYFCASSRDTLYEQYFGPGTRLTVT.

With respect to this clonotype: A read error may explain this, as a much larger clone is one base away. J is TRBJ2-6 and V is TRBV6-6, with 9 bases that match TRBD1. Germline V CDR1 and CDR2: MNHNY, SVGAGI (reference sequence). The CDR3 spans 18 residues. The CDR3 loop reads CASSQRQGVDSGANVPTF. The DNA for the CDR3 is TGTGCCAGCAGCCAAAGACAGGGGGTAGACTCTGGGGCCAACGTCCCGACTTTC.

This clonotype was picked up many times. One end of the junction fails to match germline, which may point to a read error. V gene TRBV7-7 combines with J gene TRBJ2-1; 7 bases match TRBD1. Germline V gene sequence: CDR1 SSHAT, CDR2 FNYEAQ (reference sequence). This CDR3 region has 15 residues. The CDR3 coding sequence is TGTGCTAGCAGCCCAAGACAGGGTTTGGACAATGAGCAGTTCTTC. Its protein product is CASSPRQGLDNEQFF.

The sample holds many counts of this clonotype. This chain connects TRBV5-4 to TRBJ2-5; D uncertain. The CDR3 totals 13 residues. Germline-derived CDR1 and CDR2 are SGHNT and YYREEE (reference sequence). Trimming removed 4 bases from V and 3 bases from J, with 10 bases in between. The CDR3 protein is CASSADMEETQYF. In DNA form, the CDR3 reads TGTGCCAGCAGCGCCGACATGGAAGAGACCCAGTACTTC.

This clonotype was counted ten times or more. The chain has TRBV20-1 and TRBJ2-1, with D possibly being TRBD2 (6 bases). Trimming left V 5 bases short and J 0 bases short, with 17 bases between. The CDR3 consists of 16 residues. The germline gives CDR1 DFQATT, CDR2 SNEGSKA (reference sequence). This chain's CDR3 is CSASGRASDSYNEQFF. The CDR3 coding sequence is TGCAGTGCTTCGGGACGGGCTAGCGACTCCTACAATGAGCAGTTCTTC.

The J gene is TRBJ2-1, the V gene TRBV5-6; 16 bases align to TRBD2. Losses at the gene ends were 4 bases for V and 8 bases for J; bases not matched to a gene: 6. The CDR3 is made up of 16 amino acids. CDR1 is SGHDT and CDR2 is YYEEEE in the germline V gene. CDR3 amino acids: CASSIPGTSGRDEQFF. The CDR3 coding sequence is TGTGCCAGCAGCATACCCGGGACTAGCGGGAGGGATGAGCAGTTCTTC.

This clonotype was counted ten times or more. J is TRBJ2-7 and V is TRBV4-3; D remains unclear. The germline V gene encodes CDR1 LGHNA and CDR2 YSLEER. V lost 0 bases to trimming and J lost 3 bases, with 9 bases between them. This CDR3 region has 14 residues. CDR3 region: CASSQDLNGYEQYF. CDR3 DNA: TGCGCCAGCAGCCAAGATCTGAATGGCTACGAGCAGTACTTC.

This clonotype has only a few counts. The V and J genes are TRBV13 and TRBJ2-7, with no clear D. The CDR3 has 13 residues. The V gene's germline CDR1 is PRHDT and CDR2 FYEKMQ (reference sequence). The V end lost 3 bases, the J end lost 3 bases, and 9 bases lay between the germline ends. CDR3 region: CASSFGPDYEQYF. Written as DNA, the CDR3 is TGTGCCAGCAGCTTCGGACCAGACTACGAGCAGTACTTC.